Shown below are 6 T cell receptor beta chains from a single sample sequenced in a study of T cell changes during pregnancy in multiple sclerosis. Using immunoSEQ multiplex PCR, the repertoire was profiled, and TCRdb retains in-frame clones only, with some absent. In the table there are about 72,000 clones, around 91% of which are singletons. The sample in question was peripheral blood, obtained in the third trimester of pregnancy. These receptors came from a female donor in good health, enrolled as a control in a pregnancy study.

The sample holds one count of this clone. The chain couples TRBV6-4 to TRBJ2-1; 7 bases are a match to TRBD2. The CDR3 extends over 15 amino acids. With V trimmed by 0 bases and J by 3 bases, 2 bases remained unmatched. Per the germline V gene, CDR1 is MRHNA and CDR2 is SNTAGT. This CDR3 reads CASSDSGGGYNEQFF. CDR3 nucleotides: TGTGCCAGCAGTGACTCGGGGGGGGGCTACAATGAGCAGTTCTTC.

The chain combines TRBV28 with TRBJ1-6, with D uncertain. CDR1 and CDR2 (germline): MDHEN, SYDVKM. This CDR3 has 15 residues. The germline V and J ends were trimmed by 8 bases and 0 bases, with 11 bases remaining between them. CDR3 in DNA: TGTGCCAGCGGGAGGGATAGCTCCTATAATTCACCCCTCCACTTT. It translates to CASGRDSSYNSPLHF. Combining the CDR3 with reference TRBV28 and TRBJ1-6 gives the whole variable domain DVKVTQSSRYLVKRTGEKVFLECVQDMDHENMFWYRQDPGLGLRLIYFSYDVKMKEKGDIPEGYSVSREKKERFSLILESASTNQTSMYLCASGRDSSYNSPLHFGNGTRLTVT.

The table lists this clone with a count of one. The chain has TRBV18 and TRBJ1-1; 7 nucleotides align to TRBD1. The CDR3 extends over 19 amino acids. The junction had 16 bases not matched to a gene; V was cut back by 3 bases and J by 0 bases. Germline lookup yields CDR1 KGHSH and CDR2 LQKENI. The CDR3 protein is CASSPRRTGNKPMNTEAFF. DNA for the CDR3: TGTGCCAGCTCACCCCGCCGGACAGGAAACAAACCAATGAACACTGAAGCTTTCTTT.

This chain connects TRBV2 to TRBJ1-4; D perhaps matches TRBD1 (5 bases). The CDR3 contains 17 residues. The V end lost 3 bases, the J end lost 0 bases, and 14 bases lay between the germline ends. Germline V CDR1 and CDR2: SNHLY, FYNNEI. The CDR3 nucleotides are TGTGCCAGCAGTGAGAGGCTCCAGGGCTCAACTAATGAAAAACTGTTTTTT. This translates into CASSERLQGSTNEKLFF.

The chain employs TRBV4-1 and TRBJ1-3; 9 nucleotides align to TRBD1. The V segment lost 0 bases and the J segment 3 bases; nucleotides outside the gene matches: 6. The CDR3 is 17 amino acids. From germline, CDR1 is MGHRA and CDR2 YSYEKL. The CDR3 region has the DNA TGCGCCAGCAGCCAAGATAATAACAGGGGGCTTGGAAACACCATATATTTT. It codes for CASSQDNNRGLGNTIYF.

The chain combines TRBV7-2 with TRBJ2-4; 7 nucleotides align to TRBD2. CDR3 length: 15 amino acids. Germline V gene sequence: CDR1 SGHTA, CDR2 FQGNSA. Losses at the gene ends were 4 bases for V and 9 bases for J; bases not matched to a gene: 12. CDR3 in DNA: TGTGCCAGCAGCTCACTGGGGGGACTATCAGGCATTCAGTACTTC. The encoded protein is CASSSLGGLSGIQYF.